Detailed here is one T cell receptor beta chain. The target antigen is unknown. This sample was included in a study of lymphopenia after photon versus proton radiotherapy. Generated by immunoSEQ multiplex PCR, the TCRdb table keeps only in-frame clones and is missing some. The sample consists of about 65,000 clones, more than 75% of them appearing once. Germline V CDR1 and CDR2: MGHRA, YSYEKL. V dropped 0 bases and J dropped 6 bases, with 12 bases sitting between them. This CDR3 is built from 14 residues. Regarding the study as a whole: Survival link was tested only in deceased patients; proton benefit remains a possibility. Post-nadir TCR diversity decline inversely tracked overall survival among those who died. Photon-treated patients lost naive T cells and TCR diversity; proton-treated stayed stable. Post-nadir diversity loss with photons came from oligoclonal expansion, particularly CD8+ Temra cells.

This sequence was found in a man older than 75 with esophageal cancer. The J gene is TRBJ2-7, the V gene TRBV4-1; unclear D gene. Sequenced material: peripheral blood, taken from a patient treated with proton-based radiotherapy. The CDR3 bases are TGCGCCAGCAGCCAAGACGGCAGGAGAGGCGAGCAGTACTTC. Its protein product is CASSQDGRRGEQYF.